This T cell receptor beta chain was sequenced during a study of OX40 agonist ivuxolimab in advanced cancers. Method: immunoSEQ multiplex PCR; TCRdb's copy keeps in-frame clones and lacks some. The profile covers 65,000 to 85,000 clones, with 80% to 90% appearing a single time and 9% to 10% taken by the ten largest. Enrollment shut out patients with autoimmune disease history or systemic immunosuppression. V lost 0 bases, J lost 5 bases, and 8 bases lay in between. Germline assignment: CDR1 MNHNS and CDR2 SASEGT. The CDR3 sequence is 13 residues long. Sequences were derived from CD4+ or CD8+ T cells sorted from blood, sampled in a trial of the OX40 agonist ivuxolimab. This TCR came from an adult with an advanced solid tumor such as melanoma, head and neck, liver or kidney cancer. The chain combines TRBV6-1 with TRBJ2-7, with D uncertain. The chain's CDR3 is CASSEAQRDEQYF. The CDR3 DNA reads as TGTGCCAGCAGTGAAGCGCAACGTGACGAGCAGTACTTC.